A single sample gave rise to the 28 T cell receptor beta chains below, sequenced in a study of vaccination effects on CD4 cells after COVID-19 (dated by TCRdb to 2022 to 2024). The antigens these receptors bind are not known. In the ViraFEST assay, PBMC were stimulated with viral peptide pools, and TCR sequencing was then used to find antigen-specific CD4+ T cell clonotypes based on their expansion. After around 10 days of culture, CD4+ T cells were isolated with the EasySep CD4+ T cell isolation kit. None of the healthy vaccine recipients had a prior SARS-CoV-2 infection, which was confirmed by nucleocapsid antibody tests that came back negative both before and after vaccination. Preparation of the library involved the immunoSEQ multiplex PCR assay. TCRdb took over this immuneACCESS table, retaining in-frame rearrangements with V and J assigned. Such tables are incomplete; in checked studies, under half of the missing clones stem from an unresolved V gene, and the remainder is unexplained. A total of tens of thousands of clones appear in this sample, roughly 76% of them only once. Jointly, the top ten make up about a sixth of the sample.

This material consisted of CD4+ T cells from PBMCs cultured with SARS-CoV-2 spike peptides, taken before COVID-19 vaccination. The cell subset or site label here, explained by the study, means: SARS-CoV-2 spike overlapping peptide pool stimulation. Every receptor here comes from a human donor who received a COVID-19 vaccine.

This clone has only a few counts. The rearrangement links TRBV18 to TRBJ1-4; D not resolved. V lost 3 bases and J lost 4, with 6 bases in between. Germline values: CDR1 KGHSH, CDR2 LQKENI. The length of the CDR3 is 13 residues. CDR3 DNA: TGTGCCAGCTCACCGTTGCTTAATGAAAAACTGTTTTTT. Amino acids: CASSPLLNEKLFF.

This clone was observed a few times. The CDR3 DNA reads as TGTGCCAGCAGTTTTCCTCAGGGGACTAATGAAAAACTGTTTTTT. Its translation: CASSFPQGTNEKLFF. The J gene is TRBJ1-4, the V gene TRBV28; tentatively, D is TRBD1 (6 bases). This CDR3 region has 15 residues. Trimming cost V 3 bases and J 2 bases, with 10 bases left between them. Germline V gives CDR1 MDHEN, CDR2 SYDVKM.

The V and J genes are TRBV7-2 and TRBJ2-6; D uncertain. There are 18 residues in the CDR3. Between the trimmed V and J ends, which lost 2 bases and 4 bases, there was a span of 18 bases. Germline assignment: CDR1 SGHTA and CDR2 FQGNSA. CDR3 sequence reads: CASSLFSLPRAGANVLTF. The CDR3, as DNA: TGTGCCAGCAGCTTATTTTCACTCCCCCGGGCCGGGGCCAACGTCCTGACTTTC.

The V and J genes are TRBV5-4 and TRBJ1-4; no definite D call. With 4 bases removed from V and 8 bases from J, the gap between germline ends came to 15 bases. The germline V gene has CDR1 SGHNT and CDR2 YYREEE (reference sequence). This CDR3 has 14 amino acids. In DNA form, the CDR3 reads TGTGCCAGCAGCCCGGCCGGGGTAGGGGAAAAACTGTTTTTT. It translates to CASSPAGVGEKLFF. Together with reference TRBV5-4 and TRBJ1-4, the CDR3 gives the full variable domain: ETGVTQSPTHLIKTRGQQVTLRCSSQSGHNTVSWYQQALGQGPQFIFQYYREEENGRGNFPPRFSGLQFPNYSSELNVNALELDDSALYLCASSPAGVGEKLFFGSGTQLSVL.

The CDR3 protein is CASSPPATGLGNQPQHF. The CDR3 DNA sequence: TGTGCCAGCTCACCTCCGGCGACAGGGCTAGGCAATCAGCCCCAGCATTTT. The V and J genes are TRBV18 and TRBJ1-5; 7 bases align to TRBD1. V trimming: 3 bases; J trimming: 2 bases; junction bases outside the gene matches: 10. Germline V gives CDR1 KGHSH, CDR2 LQKENI. This CDR3 has 17 residues.

This clone appeared a few times. This CDR3 reads CASSLSVPNTEAFF. CDR3 nucleotides: TGCGCCAGCAGCTTGAGTGTACCGAACACTGAAGCTTTCTTT. The V call is TRBV5-1, the J call TRBJ1-1; D remains ambiguous. V shed 1 base and J shed 1 base, with 8 bases lying between them. Germline-derived CDR1 and CDR2 are SGHRS and YFSETQ. CDR3 size: 14 residues.

The rearrangement joins TRBV3-1 (or the pseudogene TRBV3-2) to TRBJ1-2; D call uncertain. CDR1 and CDR2 (germline): LGHDT, YNNKEL (reference sequence). The CDR3 is made up of 14 amino acids. V was shortened by 5 bases and J by 0 bases, with 10 bases between the two germline ends. The CDR3: CASSLPGANYGYTF. CDR3 sequence (DNA): TGTGCCAGCAGCTTACCGGGAGCTAACTATGGCTACACCTTC.

The rearrangement joins TRBV5-6 to TRBJ1-2; perhaps TRBD1 as D (6 bases). CDR1 is SGHDT and CDR2 is YYEEEE in the germline V gene. This CDR3 spans 15 amino acids. The V gene lost 4 bases and the J gene lost 0 bases, with 13 bases spanning the gap. The CDR3 loop reads CASSPDRIANYGYTF. CDR3 in DNA: TGTGCCAGCAGCCCCGACAGGATAGCTAACTATGGCTACACCTTC.

This rearrangement joins TRBV6-6 to TRBJ2-5; maybe TRBD1 (5 bases). Trimming took off 6 bases at V and 7 bases at J, with 12 bases between the two ends. Per germline, CDR1 MNHNY and CDR2 SVGAGI (reference sequence). The CDR3 consists of 12 residues. DNA for the CDR3: TGTGCCAGCAGCCCCCTTAGGGGGACCCAGTACTTC. Its protein is CASSPLRGTQYF.

The chain links TRBV10-3 to TRBJ1-1; D not certain. Germline V gives CDR1 ENHRY, CDR2 SYGVKD. V shed 4 bases and J shed 1 base, with 10 bases lying between them. This CDR3 is 14 amino acids long. The DNA of the CDR3 is TGTGCCATCAGTGGCAGGACGGCGAACACTGAAGCTTTCTTT. Protein product: CAISGRTANTEAFF.

The rearrangement uses TRBV7-9 and TRBJ1-4; 10 bases are shared with TRBD1. Germline CDR1 and CDR2: SEHNR and FQNEAQ (reference sequence). This CDR3 region has 15 residues. V trimming: 3 bases; J trimming: 3 bases; junction bases outside the gene matches: 1. The chain's CDR3 is CASSFGQGANEKLFF. The CDR3 nucleotides are TGTGCCAGCAGCTTCGGACAGGGGGCTAATGAAAAACTGTTTTTT.

V and J are TRBV27 and TRBJ1-5; D unclear. Between the trimmed V and J ends, which lost 8 bases and 4 bases, there was a span of 18 bases. From germline, CDR1 is MNHEY and CDR2 SMNVEV (reference sequence). This CDR3 spans 15 amino acids. CDR3 nucleotide sequence: TGTGCCAGCCCCTCACGGCGGGCTCCTAATCAGCCCCAGCATTTT. Translation gives CASPSRRAPNQPQHF.

The gene calls are TRBV5-1 and TRBJ1-1; no definite D call. The V end was cut by 4 bases, the J end by 0 bases, with 7 bases between. Germline assignment: CDR1 SGHRS and CDR2 YFSETQ. The CDR3 sequence is 13 residues long. The CDR3 DNA follows: TGCGCCAGCAGCAAAGGAGTGAACACTGAAGCTTTCTTT. This sequence encodes CASSKGVNTEAFF.

The chain has TRBV5-1 and TRBJ2-2, with 8 bases that match TRBD2. The V gene end was trimmed by 4 bases and the J gene end by 6 bases; junction bases not matched to a gene: 11. The CDR3 extends over 16 amino acids. Germline loops: CDR1 SGHRS, CDR2 YFSETQ. The CDR3 sequence is CASSPAAGVVAGELFF. CDR3 sequence (DNA): TGCGCCAGCAGCCCCGCAGCGGGAGTGGTAGCCGGGGAGCTGTTTTTT.

This clone came up a few times. The rearrangement uses TRBV7-2 and TRBJ2-7; weak D call: TRBD1 (6 bases). The germline V gene encodes CDR1 SGHTA and CDR2 FQGNSA. V was cut by 6 bases and J by 2 bases, with 8 bases left in between. The CDR3 loop spans 12 amino acids. This CDR3 is CASRTGTYEQYF. CDR3 nucleotides: TGTGCCAGCAGAACAGGGACCTACGAGCAGTACTTC.

The chain is built from TRBV12-5 and TRBJ1-5; D gene unclear. Germline loops: CDR1 LGHNT, CDR2 FRNRAP. This CDR3 comprises 16 residues. The V and J ends lost 1 base and 2 bases respectively, with 12 bases between them. The CDR3 DNA reads TGTGCTAGTGGTTTGGCGGGGAATGGGGGCAATCAGCCCCAGCATTTT. Translating it yields CASGLAGNGGNQPQHF. The full variable domain, completed using reference TRBV12-5 and TRBJ1-5, is DARVTQTPRHKVTEMGQEVTMRCQPILGHNTVFWYRQTMMQGLELLAYFRNRAPLDDSGMPKDRFSAEMPDATLATLKIQPSEPRDSAVYFCASGLAGNGGNQPQHFGDGTRLSIL.

The chain couples TRBV30 to TRBJ1-6; D remains unclear. Germline V gives CDR1 GTSNPN, CDR2 SVGIG (reference sequence). CDR3 length: 12 amino acids. Trimming shortened V by 2 bases and J by 14 bases, and 13 bases separated the two germline ends. In DNA, the CDR3 is TGTGCCTGGAGTCTGGTAAAAGGGACCCTCCACTTT. Its protein product is CAWSLVKGTLHF.

This clone was counted only a few times. This rearrangement joins TRBV9 to TRBJ2-3; 9 bases are shared with TRBD2. This CDR3 contains 17 residues. J gave up 0 bases and V 2 bases, and 7 bases lay outside the gene matches. Germline V gene sequence: CDR1 SGDLS, CDR2 YYNGEE. CDR3 in amino acids: CASSVGSGGISTDTQYF. Here the CDR3 DNA reads TGTGCCAGCAGCGTCGGTAGCGGGGGTATTAGCACAGATACGCAGTATTTT.

The gene calls are TRBV27 and TRBJ1-1; 7 bases match TRBD1. J was trimmed by 0 bases and V by 8 bases; bases with no gene match: 9. The germline CDR1 and CDR2 sequences are MNHEY and SMNVEV (reference sequence). The CDR3 covers 15 residues. The chain's CDR3 is CASHPWGQMNTEAFF. In DNA form, the CDR3 reads TGTGCCAGCCACCCCTGGGGACAGATGAACACTGAAGCTTTCTTT.

The J gene is TRBJ2-3, the V gene TRBV9; D is uncertain. This CDR3 has 15 amino acids. The V gene's germline CDR1 is SGDLS and CDR2 YYNGEE. V lost 4 bases to trimming and J lost 2 bases, with 14 bases between them. This chain's CDR3 is CASSPRWAVTDTQYF. CDR3 DNA sequence: TGTGCCAGCAGCCCTAGATGGGCAGTCACAGATACGCAGTATTTT.

This clone was picked up many times. The gene calls are TRBV5-1 and TRBJ2-3; D not certain. Germline CDR1 is SGHRS and CDR2 is YFSETQ. V lost 2 bases and J lost 3, with 4 bases in between. The CDR3 has 12 residues. The DNA for the CDR3 is TGCGCCAGCAGCTTTTCGACAGATACGCAGTATTTT. This gives the protein CASSFSTDTQYF.

Regarding this clone: The sample holds other DNA sequences that translate to the same CDR3. J is TRBJ2-5 and V is TRBV20-1; D not certain. The CDR3 has 11 residues. Germline CDR1 and CDR2: DFQATT and SNEGSKA (reference sequence). The V gene lost 1 base and the J gene lost 4 bases, with 4 bases spanning the gap. CDR3 protein: CSARVGETQYF. The CDR3 DNA sequence: TGCAGTGCTAGAGTTGGAGAGACCCAGTACTTC.

The J gene is TRBJ2-2, the V gene TRBV23-1, with 8 bases lining up with TRBD1. TRBV23-1 is known as an ORF, though its function is uncertain. There are 19 residues in the CDR3. V was pared by 0 bases and J by 2 bases, with 11 bases of the junction left unmatched. The CDR3 loop is CASSQSCPYRGDNTGELFF. The DNA for the CDR3 is TGCGCCAGCAGTCAATCGTGCCCTTACAGGGGGGATAACACCGGGGAGCTGTTTTTT.

This clone was counted a few times. The chain is built from TRBV10-3 and TRBJ1-2; no clear D gene. The length of the CDR3 is 15 residues. Germline V gives CDR1 ENHRY, CDR2 SYGVKD. V was cut by 3 bases and J by 5 bases, with 16 bases left in between. This CDR3 is CAISDVEAGLYGYTF. The DNA of the CDR3 is TGTGCCATCAGTGACGTCGAGGCCGGGCTTTATGGCTACACCTTC.

The gene calls are TRBV28 and TRBJ1-2; D is uncertain. With 6 bases removed from V and 8 bases from J, the gap between germline ends came to 13 bases. This CDR3 region has 12 residues. Germline loops: CDR1 MDHEN, CDR2 SYDVKM. The CDR3: CASSPLYSGYTF. As DNA, the CDR3 is TGTGCCAGCAGCCCGTTGTACAGCGGCTACACCTTC.

V usage is TRBV19 and J usage is TRBJ2-5, with 10 bases that match TRBD2. Germline CDR1 and CDR2: LNHDA and SQIVND (reference sequence). The length of the CDR3 is 15 residues. V gave up 10 bases and J gave up 9 bases; unmatched junction bases: 17. For the CDR3, the DNA is TGTGCCACCACGAAAACTAGCGGGACAAGCCAGGCCCAGTACTTC. Protein sequence: CATTKTSGTSQAQYF.

This clone is a singleton in its sample. J is TRBJ1-1 and V is TRBV12-3 or TRBV12-4, with D unresolved. This CDR3 spans 12 amino acids. Trimming cost V 6 bases and J 7 bases, with 12 bases left between them. The CDR3: CASSQEASEAFF. In DNA form, the CDR3 reads TGTGCCAGCAGCCAGGAGGCTAGTGAAGCTTTCTTT.

CDR3: CASSPRDRQNYGYTF. CDR3 DNA: TGCGCCAGCAGCCCCCGGGACAGGCAAAACTATGGCTACACCTTC. The chain links TRBV4-3 to TRBJ1-2; 8 nucleotides agree with TRBD1. The length of the CDR3 is 15 residues. Germline CDR1 and CDR2: LGHNA and YSLEER. The V and J ends lost 4 bases and 2 bases, in that order; junction bases with no gene match: 6.